The 32 T cell receptor beta chains presented below share a single source sample, sequenced in a study of shared clonotypes between healthy human individuals. Repertoires were generated with immunoSEQ multiplex PCR, while TCRdb's copy carries only in-frame clones and drops some. The repertoire holds some 2.1 million clones, with 85% to 95% as singletons. What was sequenced was naive CD4+ T cells sorted from blood. Subset in this sample: CD45RA+ positively selected. These TCRs come from a man in his late teens or twenties in good health.

V is TRBV7-9 and J is TRBJ1-6; D is ambiguous. CDR3 size: 13 residues. From germline, CDR1 is SEHNR and CDR2 FQNEAQ (reference sequence). The germline V and J ends were trimmed by 5 bases and 9 bases, with 11 bases remaining between them. The CDR3 region has the DNA TGTGCCAGCAGCCCCCCCCAAGGTTCACCCCTCCACTTT. Protein: CASSPPQGSPLHF.

J is TRBJ2-1 and V is TRBV9; D is undetermined. CDR1 and CDR2 (germline): SGDLS, YYNGEE. V was shortened by 4 bases and J by 5 bases, with 13 bases between the two germline ends. CDR3 length: 14 residues. The CDR3 coding sequence is TGTGCCAGCAGCCTCACACCGTCGAACAATGAGCAGTTCTTC. Its translation is CASSLTPSNNEQFF.

This chain connects TRBV7-2 to TRBJ2-1; 8 bases align to TRBD2. The CDR3 length is 16 residues. Trimming at V came to 7 bases and at J to 6 bases, leaving 14 bases not matched to a gene. Germline CDR1 is SGHTA and CDR2 is FQGNSA. DNA for the CDR3: TGTGCCAGCACCCGAGACGGGGGGGAGGCCGCCAATGAGCAGTTCTTC. Translating it yields CASTRDGGEAANEQFF.

The V and J genes are TRBV27 and TRBJ1-6; 8 bases fit TRBD1. This CDR3 comprises 16 residues. Germline V gene lookup returns CDR1 MNHEY and CDR2 SMNVEV (reference sequence). After removal of 4 bases from V and 9 bases from J, the junction contained 11 bases not matched to a gene. Here the CDR3 reads CASSSLGQGAFSPLHF. DNA of the CDR3: TGTGCCAGCAGTTCCCTCGGACAGGGTGCGTTTTCACCCCTCCACTTT.

The genes are TRBV6-6 and TRBJ2-5, with TRBD1 matching 7 bases. V shed 3 bases, J shed 4 bases, and the junction held 5 bases outside the gene matches. The CDR3 covers 14 residues. Germline CDR1 is MNHNY and CDR2 is SVGAGI (reference sequence). CDR3 nucleotides: TGTGCCAGCAGTTATCCCGGGACAGCAGAGACCCAGTACTTC. Translated: CASSYPGTAETQYF.

The V and J genes are TRBV10-3 and TRBJ2-1; D uncertain. V lost 3 bases and J 1 base, leaving 13 bases between the germline ends. Germline-derived CDR1 and CDR2 are ENHRY and SYGVKD. This CDR3 region has 16 residues. The CDR3 coding sequence is TGTGCCATCAGTGACCCGACCAGAGCTTCCTACAATGAGCAGTTCTTC. Translating it yields CAISDPTRASYNEQFF.

This chain uses TRBV30 with TRBJ2-5; 9 nucleotides match TRBD2. The V and J ends lost 2 bases and 9 bases, in that order; junction bases with no gene match: 16. Germline V gene data show CDR1 as GTSNPN and CDR2 as SVGIG (reference sequence). The CDR3 consists of 16 residues. CDR3: CAWSPPLAGASASQYF. The CDR3 coding sequence is TGTGCCTGGAGTCCCCCTTTAGCGGGGGCTTCGGCTTCCCAGTACTTC.

A remark on this clone: Other nucleotide sequences from this sample produce the same CDR3. The V gene is TRBV30, the J gene TRBJ2-1, with TRBD2 matching 10 bases. Losses at the gene ends were 0 bases for V and 7 bases for J; bases not matched to a gene: 6. The CDR3 is 15 residues long. Germline loops: CDR1 GTSNPN, CDR2 SVGIG (reference sequence). The CDR3: CAWSVRAGGQNEQFF. For the CDR3, the DNA is TGTGCCTGGAGTGTCAGAGCGGGGGGGCAAAATGAGCAGTTCTTC. Full variable domain (missing parts from reference TRBV30 and TRBJ2-1): SQTIHQWPATLVQPVGSPLSLECTVEGTSNPNLYWYRQAAGRGLQLLFYSVGIGQISSEVPQNLSASRPQDRQFILSSKKLLLSDSGFYLCAWSVRAGGQNEQFFGPGTRLTVL.

The chain has TRBV7-9 and TRBJ2-7; 9 positions match TRBD1. Germline trimming cut 5 bases from V and 6 bases from J; bases unmatched to any gene: 17. CDR3 size: 17 residues. From germline, CDR1 is SEHNR and CDR2 FQNEAQ (reference sequence). The CDR3 coding sequence is TGTGCCAGCAGCCCTTCTCATCCGGGACAGGGTACTAGCGAGCAGTACTTC. This gives the protein CASSPSHPGQGTSEQYF.

V and J are TRBV28 and TRBJ1-5; D gene ambiguous. Between the trimmed V and J ends, which lost 2 bases and 4 bases, there was a span of 3 bases. Germline V gene lookup returns CDR1 MDHEN and CDR2 SYDVKM. The CDR3 is made up of 12 amino acids. CDR3 residues: CASSLENQPQHF. The CDR3 bases are TGTGCCAGCAGTTTAGAGAATCAGCCCCAGCATTTT.

A remark on this clone: This same CDR3 is encoded by further DNA sequences in the sample. This chain uses TRBV5-1 with TRBJ2-1, with 10 nucleotides matching TRBD1. V gave up 2 bases and J gave up 9 bases; unmatched junction bases: 2. This CDR3 is 13 amino acids long. Germline-derived CDR1 and CDR2 are SGHRS and YFSETQ. The CDR3 nucleotides read TGCGCCAGCAGCTTAGGACAGGGGGGTGAGCAGTTCTTC. This encodes CASSLGQGGEQFF.

The chain is built from TRBV4-1 and TRBJ2-7; TRBD1 aligns across 9 bases. This CDR3 is 17 amino acids long. V dropped 3 bases and J dropped 1; count of bases not matched to a gene: 10. CDR1 is MGHRA and CDR2 is YSYEKL in the germline V gene. In nucleotides, the CDR3 is TGCGCCAGCAGCCAGGGCCCCGGGACAGGGTATTCCTACGAGCAGTACTTC. Its translation is CASSQGPGTGYSYEQYF.

Comments on this clone: A single base separates this from a much larger clone, so it may be a read error. The J gene is TRBJ2-7, the V gene TRBV2; D ambiguous. CDR1 is SNHLY, CDR2 FYNNEI, per germline. V gave up 1 base and J gave up 1 base, with 2 bases separating them. The CDR3 length is 12 residues. CDR3 sequence (DNA): TGTGCCAGCAGTGAAGAGTCCTACGAGCAGTACTTC. The encoded protein is CASSEESYEQYF.

This clone was recorded only once. The chain recombines TRBV4-2 with TRBJ1-2; perhaps TRBD1 as D (5 bases). The germline CDR1 and CDR2 sequences are LGHNA and YNFKEQ. CDR3 length: 15 residues. Trimming shortened V by 1 base and J by 4 bases, and 13 bases separated the two germline ends. The DNA of the CDR3 is TGTGCCAGCAGCCAAGGGGATAGGGACGGCTATGGCTACACCTTC. Its translation is CASSQGDRDGYGYTF.

The chain uses TRBV2 and TRBJ1-1; D is ambiguous. Trimming pared 3 bases from V and 0 bases from J, leaving 11 bases between. The CDR3 extends over 15 amino acids. Germline CDR1 is SNHLY and CDR2 is FYNNEI. The CDR3 DNA sequence: TGTGCCAGCAGTGAGCGGAACCGTTTGAACACTGAAGCTTTCTTT. This codes for CASSERNRLNTEAFF.

Worth noting for this clone: This same CDR3 is encoded by further DNA sequences in the sample. The V and J genes are TRBV10-3 and TRBJ2-1; TRBD2 agrees at 14 bases. The CDR3 sequence is 14 residues long. CDR1 and CDR2 (germline): ENHRY, SYGVKD. The trim removed 8 bases at V and 7 bases at J, leaving 4 bases unmatched. CDR3 region: CAISGLAGGNEQFF. The CDR3 nucleotides read TGTGCCATCTCCGGACTAGCGGGAGGAAATGAGCAGTTCTTC.

The rearrangement links TRBV28 to TRBJ2-5; TRBD2 aligns across 7 bases. Germline CDR1 is MDHEN and CDR2 is SYDVKM. V lost 6 bases to trimming and J lost 5 bases; unmatched junction nucleotides: 6. This CDR3 region has 13 residues. CDR3: CASSLLAWETQYF. DNA of the CDR3: TGTGCCAGCAGCCTACTAGCGTGGGAGACCCAGTACTTC. The variable domain in full, completed from reference TRBV28 and TRBJ2-5, reads DVKVTQSSRYLVKRTGEKVFLECVQDMDHENMFWYRQDPGLGLRLIYFSYDVKMKEKGDIPEGYSVSREKKERFSLILESASTNQTSMYLCASSLLAWETQYFGPGTRLLVL.

This chain joins TRBV14 and TRBJ1-2; D uncertain. This CDR3 is built from 13 residues. The V end was cut by 0 bases, the J end by 5 bases, with 7 bases between. The germline V gene encodes CDR1 SGHDN and CDR2 FVKESK. CDR3 nucleotides: TGTGCCAGCAGCCAAGAATGGGGATATGGCTACACCTTC. It is translated as CASSQEWGYGYTF.

The chain joins TRBV28 to TRBJ1-4; D possibly corresponds to TRBD1 (5 bases). The CDR3 sequence is 15 residues long. Germline V CDR1 and CDR2: MDHEN, SYDVKM. V lost 7 bases to trimming and J lost 4 bases, with 16 bases between them. CDR3 residues: CASTRGGTGNEKLFF. Here the CDR3 DNA reads TGTGCCAGCACCCGGGGGGGGACCGGTAATGAAAAACTGTTTTTT.

The V gene is TRBV5-1, the J gene TRBJ1-5, with TRBD1 as a possible D gene (5 bases). Trimming cost V 5 bases and J 7 bases, with 13 bases left between them. This CDR3 has 13 residues. The germline gives CDR1 SGHRS, CDR2 YFSETQ. The CDR3 region is CASSSEGSQPQHF. The CDR3 nucleotides read TGCGCCAGCAGTAGCGAGGGGAGCCAGCCCCAGCATTTT.

V and J are TRBV18 and TRBJ2-5, with D perhaps matching TRBD2 (6 bases). Germline V gene data show CDR1 as KGHSH and CDR2 as LQKENI. V lost 3 bases and J lost 3, with 14 bases in between. This CDR3 has 15 amino acids. CDR3 protein: CASSPLLALEETQYF. The CDR3 coding sequence is TGTGCCAGCTCACCCTTACTAGCTCTTGAAGAGACCCAGTACTTC. Together with reference TRBV18 and TRBJ2-5, the CDR3 gives the full variable domain: NAGVMQNPRHLVRRRGQEARLRCSPMKGHSHVYWYRQLPEEGLKFMVYLQKENIIDESGMPKERFSAEFPKEGPSILRIQQVVRGDSAAYFCASSPLLALEETQYFGPGTRLLVL.

V is TRBV2 and J is TRBJ1-2; 7 nucleotides line up with TRBD1. The CDR3 contains 14 residues. CDR1 is SNHLY and CDR2 is FYNNEI in the germline V gene. V lost 1 base, J lost 13 bases, and 12 bases stayed unmatched. Here the CDR3 reads CASSEEGARGRSTF. CDR3 sequence (DNA): TGTGCCAGCAGTGAAGAGGGGGCCAGGGGCCGATCCACCTTC.

CDR3 protein: CASGLVLGQGGQPQHF. The CDR3 bases are TGTGCTAGTGGTTTGGTACTTGGCCAGGGCGGGCAGCCCCAGCATTTT. The chain couples TRBV12-5 to TRBJ1-5, with D maybe TRBD1 (5 bases). The germline CDR1 and CDR2 sequences are LGHNT and FRNRAP. V was trimmed by 0 bases and J by 7 bases, leaving 16 bases between them. This CDR3 comprises 16 residues.

CDR3 DNA: TGTGCCTGGAGTGTACGTGGAGGAAATTACTATGGCTACACCTTC. It codes for CAWSVRGGNYYGYTF. The rearrangement links TRBV30 to TRBJ1-2; D not certain. The germline V and J ends were trimmed by 0 bases and 3 bases, with 14 bases remaining between them. Germline V CDR1 and CDR2: GTSNPN, SVGIG (reference sequence). This CDR3 has 15 amino acids.

The genes are TRBV27 and TRBJ1-5; D not resolved. The CDR3 length is 17 residues. Trimming cost V 6 bases and J 1 base, with 19 bases left between them. CDR1 is MNHEY and CDR2 is SMNVEV in the germline V gene (reference sequence). The chain's CDR3 is CASRPLNIRLSNQPQHF. The CDR3 nucleotides read TGTGCCAGCAGGCCCCTAAACATACGTCTGAGCAATCAGCCCCAGCATTTT.

This chain links TRBV29-1 with TRBJ2-3; 10 bases are shared with TRBD2. From germline, CDR1 is SQVTM and CDR2 ANQGSEA. The junction had 17 bases not matched to a gene; V was cut back by 7 bases and J by 4 bases. The CDR3 consists of 17 residues. The CDR3: CSAINWGLAGAADTQYF. CDR3 DNA: TGCAGCGCCATCAATTGGGGGCTAGCGGGAGCAGCAGATACGCAGTATTTT.

The gene calls are TRBV9 and TRBJ1-3, with D uncertain. This CDR3 spans 15 amino acids. Germline CDR1 and CDR2: SGDLS and YYNGEE. The ends were cut back, 3 bases at V and 0 bases at J, with 10 bases in the middle. Written as DNA, the CDR3 is TGTGCCAGCAGCGCGGGCACTATCTCTGGAAACACCATATATTTT. Its protein product is CASSAGTISGNTIYF.

The chain joins TRBV2 to TRBJ2-7; 7 bases are a match to TRBD1. Germline trimming cut 6 bases from V and 5 bases from J; bases unmatched to any gene: 10. Germline CDR1 is SNHLY and CDR2 is FYNNEI. There are 14 residues in the CDR3. CDR3 nucleotides: TGTGCCAGCAGCACGACAGGGATATTTGACGAGCAGTACTTC. This codes for CASSTTGIFDEQYF.

V usage is TRBV5-4 and J usage is TRBJ1-6; D not certain. The CDR3 totals 17 residues. Looked up from germline, CDR1 is SGHNT and CDR2 is YYREEE (reference sequence). V was cut by 0 bases and J by 7 bases, with 17 bases left in between. The CDR3 DNA sequence: TGTGCCAGCAGCTTGGTAACGGGGTTAGGGTTCAATTCACCCCTCCACTTT. It specifies CASSLVTGLGFNSPLHF.

The chain joins TRBV7-8 to TRBJ2-7; the D is unclear. Between the trimmed V and J ends, which lost 5 bases and 2 bases, there was a span of 13 bases. Germline V gene data show CDR1 as SGHVS and CDR2 as FQNEAQ. The CDR3 length is 14 residues. The DNA of the CDR3 is TGTGCCAGCAGCCCAGACGAGCTAACCTACGAGCAGTACTTC. This codes for CASSPDELTYEQYF.

The rearrangement links TRBV7-2 to TRBJ2-1; D is possibly TRBD2 (6 bases). Deletions cut 7 bases from V and 5 bases from J, with 15 bases between. This CDR3 has 14 amino acids. Germline V gene sequence: CDR1 SGHTA, CDR2 FQGNSA. The DNA of the CDR3 is TGTGCCAGCAACCGCGGCGGGACCAACAATGAGCAGTTCTTC. This encodes CASNRGGTNNEQFF.

The chain joins TRBV6-1 to TRBJ2-7, with 8 bases aligning to TRBD2. V lost 7 bases to trimming and J lost 9 bases; unmatched junction nucleotides: 14. The CDR3 consists of 14 residues. Germline lookup yields CDR1 MNHNS and CDR2 SASEGT. This CDR3 is CASNRLAQYALQYF. The DNA of the CDR3 is TGTGCCAGCAACCGACTAGCGCAGTACGCGTTGCAGTACTTC.